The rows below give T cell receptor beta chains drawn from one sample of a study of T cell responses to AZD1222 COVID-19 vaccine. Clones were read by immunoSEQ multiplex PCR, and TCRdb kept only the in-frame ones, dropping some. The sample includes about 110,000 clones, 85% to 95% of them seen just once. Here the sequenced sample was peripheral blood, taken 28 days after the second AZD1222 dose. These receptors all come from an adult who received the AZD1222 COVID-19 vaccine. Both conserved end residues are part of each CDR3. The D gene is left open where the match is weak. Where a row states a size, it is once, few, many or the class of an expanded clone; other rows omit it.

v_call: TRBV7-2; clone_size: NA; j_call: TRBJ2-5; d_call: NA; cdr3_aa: CASSLGAVQETQYF; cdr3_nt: TGTGCCAGCAGCTTAGGAGCGGTCCAAGAGACCCAGTACTTC
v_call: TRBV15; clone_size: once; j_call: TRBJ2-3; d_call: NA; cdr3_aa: CATSRTGGRTDTQYF; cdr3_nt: TGTGCCACCAGCAGAACGGGGGGCCGCACAGATACGCAGTATTTT
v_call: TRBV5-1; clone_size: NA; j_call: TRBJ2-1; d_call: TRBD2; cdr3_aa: CASSLGASGIGEQFF; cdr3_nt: TGCGCCAGCAGCTTGGGGGCTAGCGGGATCGGTGAGCAGTTCTTC
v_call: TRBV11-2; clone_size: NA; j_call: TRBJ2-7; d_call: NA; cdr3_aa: CASSLNRHYEQYF; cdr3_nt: TGTGCCAGCAGCTTAAACAGGCACTACGAGCAGTACTTC
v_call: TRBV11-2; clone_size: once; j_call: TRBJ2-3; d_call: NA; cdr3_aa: CASSLGADTQYF; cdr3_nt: TGTGCCAGCAGCTTGGGGGCCGATACGCAGTATTTT
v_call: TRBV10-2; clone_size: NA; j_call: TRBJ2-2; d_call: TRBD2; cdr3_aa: CASSVLAGEPHGELFF; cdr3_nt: TGCGCCAGCAGTGTCTTAGCGGGAGAACCCCACGGGGAGCTGTTTTTT
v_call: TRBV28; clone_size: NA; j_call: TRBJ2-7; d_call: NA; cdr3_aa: CASSSPGGSSYEQYF; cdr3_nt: TGTGCCAGCAGTTCCCCAGGGGGGAGCTCCTACGAGCAGTACTTC
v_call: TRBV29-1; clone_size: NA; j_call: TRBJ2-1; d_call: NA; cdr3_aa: CSVAAASSYNEQFF; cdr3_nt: TGCAGCGTTGCAGCGGCCAGCTCCTACAATGAGCAGTTCTTC
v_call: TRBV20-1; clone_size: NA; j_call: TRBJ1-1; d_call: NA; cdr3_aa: CSAKTRPLTLF; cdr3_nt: TGCAGTGCTAAGACAAGGCCACTCACACTTTTT
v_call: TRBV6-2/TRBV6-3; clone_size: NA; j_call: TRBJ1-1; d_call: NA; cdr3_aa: CASSYPEGAVTKAFF; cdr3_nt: TGTGCCAGCAGTTACCCCGAAGGGGCGGTTACCAAAGCTTTCTTT
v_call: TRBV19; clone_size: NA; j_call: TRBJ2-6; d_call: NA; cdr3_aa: CASSIDPSSGANVLTF; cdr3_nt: TGTGCCAGTAGTATAGATCCGAGTTCCGGGGCCAACGTCCTGACTTTC
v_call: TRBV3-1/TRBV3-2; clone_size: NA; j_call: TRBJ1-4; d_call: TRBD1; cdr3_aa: CASRPGTEEKLFF; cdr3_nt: TGTGCCAGCCGGCCAGGGACAGAGGAAAAACTGTTTTTT
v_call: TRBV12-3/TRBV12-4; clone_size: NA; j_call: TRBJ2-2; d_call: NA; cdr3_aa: CAAARGGGELFF; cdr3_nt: TGTGCCGCAGCCCGCGGCGGCGGGGAGCTGTTTTTT
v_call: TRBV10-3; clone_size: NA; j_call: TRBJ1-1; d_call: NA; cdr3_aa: CAISGRSMNTEAFF; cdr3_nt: TGTGCCATCAGCGGCAGATCAATGAACACTGAAGCTTTCTTT
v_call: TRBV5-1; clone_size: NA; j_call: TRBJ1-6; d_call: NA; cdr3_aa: CASGPGDNSPLHF; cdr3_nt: TGCGCCTCTGGACCGGGAGATAATTCACCCCTCCACTTT